These T cell receptor beta chains were read from a single sample in a study of low-dose radiotherapy and immunotherapy resistance in tumors. Using its own MiXCR run on the reads, TCRdb lists one record per CDR3 protein. The table shows 30,000 to 50,000 distinct CDR3 sequences, with roughly 28% occurring only once. The sample was PBMCs, taken before treatment. The source of these receptors is a male donor with gallbladder cancer. Each CDR3 is given with its conserved first and last residue. A D gene is named only where the DNA matches it firmly.

J gene: TRBJ2-7; V gene: TRBV11-2; D gene: -; CDR3 protein: CASSKVGSYEQYF
J gene: TRBJ1-6; V gene: TRBV11-1; D gene: TRBD1; CDR3 protein: CASSSGQAVSNNSPLHF
J gene: TRBJ2-2; V gene: TRBV5-1; D gene: -; CDR3 protein: CASSSASFEHRELFF
J gene: TRBJ1-1; V gene: TRBV7-6; D gene: -; CDR3 protein: CASSLSRRRSEAFF
J gene: TRBJ2-7; V gene: TRBV5-4; D gene: -; CDR3 protein: CASSPGARGLYEQYF
J gene: TRBJ2-2; V gene: TRBV7-3; D gene: -; CDR3 protein: CASSSGVNTGELFF
J gene: TRBJ2-3; V gene: TRBV6-2/TRBV6-3; D gene: -; CDR3 protein: CASTNNGLDTQYF
J gene: TRBJ2-2; V gene: TRBV7-9; D gene: TRBD2; CDR3 protein: CASMTSGGRRGELFF
J gene: TRBJ2-7; V gene: TRBV2; D gene: -; CDR3 protein: CASIQGSSYEQYF
J gene: TRBJ2-2; V gene: TRBV12-3/TRBV12-4; D gene: -; CDR3 protein: CASSFRTSDTGELFF
J gene: TRBJ2-3; V gene: TRBV29-1; D gene: -; CDR3 protein: CSVEGDTDTQYF
J gene: TRBJ1-5; V gene: TRBV12-3/TRBV12-4; D gene: -; CDR3 protein: CASSLGRQLGNQPQHF
J gene: TRBJ2-7; V gene: TRBV29-1; D gene: TRBD2; CDR3 protein: CSVSDPGGSSYEQYF
J gene: TRBJ2-3; V gene: TRBV2; D gene: TRBD1; CDR3 protein: CASSDSQGVADTQYF
J gene: TRBJ2-2; V gene: TRBV12-3/TRBV12-4; D gene: TRBD1; CDR3 protein: CASSRWDSPNTGELFF
J gene: TRBJ2-2; V gene: TRBV6-2/TRBV6-3; D gene: -; CDR3 protein: CASSQLSRRLGELFFF
J gene: TRBJ1-5; V gene: TRBV7-2; D gene: -; CDR3 protein: CASSLLDQPQHF
J gene: TRBJ2-5; V gene: TRBV4-1; D gene: -; CDR3 protein: CASSQDSRGNEQETQYF
J gene: TRBJ1-1; V gene: TRBV6-1; D gene: TRBD1; CDR3 protein: CASSEATGRNTEAFF
J gene: TRBJ2-5; V gene: TRBV5-1; D gene: TRBD1; CDR3 protein: CASSLAGTDQETQYF
J gene: TRBJ2-1; V gene: TRBV30; D gene: -; CDR3 protein: CAWRTRYPSYNQQFF
J gene: TRBJ2-3; V gene: TRBV19; D gene: TRBD1; CDR3 protein: CASSPNLQGAVDTQYF
J gene: TRBJ2-3; V gene: TRBV5-1; D gene: -; CDR3 protein: CASRAGMRTDTQYF
J gene: TRBJ2-2; V gene: TRBV5-5; D gene: TRBD2; CDR3 protein: CASSFGLAVNTGELFF
J gene: TRBJ2-5; V gene: TRBV6-2/TRBV6-3; D gene: TRBD2; CDR3 protein: CASRATSGRETQYF
J gene: TRBJ2-5; V gene: TRBV10-3; D gene: -; CDR3 protein: CAISESETQYF
J gene: TRBJ2-5; V gene: TRBV2; D gene: TRBD1; CDR3 protein: CASRRQGPGTQYF
J gene: TRBJ1-2; V gene: TRBV29-1; D gene: -; CDR3 protein: CSVARPGTGNYGYTF
J gene: TRBJ2-1; V gene: TRBV11-3; D gene: -; CDR3 protein: CASSLVTDEQFF
J gene: TRBJ1-6; V gene: TRBV7-2; D gene: -; CDR3 protein: CASSLSVGPSPLHF
J gene: TRBJ1-2; V gene: TRBV28; D gene: -; CDR3 protein: CASTSQGFLLGGYTF
J gene: TRBJ2-2; V gene: TRBV12-3/TRBV12-4; D gene: TRBD2; CDR3 protein: CASRYGLAGVRDTGELFF
J gene: TRBJ1-5; V gene: TRBV28; D gene: TRBD1; CDR3 protein: CASSSATGGNQPQHF
J gene: TRBJ1-5; V gene: TRBV5-1; D gene: -; CDR3 protein: CASSPTAGISQPQHF
J gene: TRBJ1-5; V gene: TRBV28; D gene: TRBD1; CDR3 protein: CASSFYRGGNQPQHF
J gene: TRBJ1-2; V gene: TRBV4-2; D gene: -; CDR3 protein: CASSQAPDGYTF
J gene: TRBJ2-2; V gene: TRBV5-1; D gene: -; CDR3 protein: CASSFTPTPGELFF
J gene: TRBJ2-1; V gene: TRBV7-2; D gene: TRBD1; CDR3 protein: CASSKGTANNEQFF
J gene: TRBJ1-1; V gene: TRBV6-6; D gene: -; CDR3 protein: CASSGQRNTEAFF
J gene: TRBJ2-1; V gene: TRBV2; D gene: -; CDR3 protein: CASRDRDQRELDNEQFF
J gene: TRBJ2-7; V gene: TRBV9; D gene: -; CDR3 protein: CASSPGMVRPYEQYF
J gene: TRBJ2-5; V gene: TRBV25-1; D gene: -; CDR3 protein: CASSFRTGETQYF
J gene: TRBJ1-6; V gene: TRBV30; D gene: TRBD1; CDR3 protein: CAWNPTGVSSPLHF
J gene: TRBJ2-1; V gene: TRBV28; D gene: -; CDR3 protein: CASSQEDSLAVSSYNEQFF
J gene: TRBJ2-5; V gene: TRBV7-2; D gene: -; CDR3 protein: CASSTGQRGAQYF
J gene: TRBJ2-1; V gene: TRBV19; D gene: -; CDR3 protein: CASTLREGWNEQFF
J gene: TRBJ2-7; V gene: TRBV5-6; D gene: -; CDR3 protein: CASTRWDWNYEQYF